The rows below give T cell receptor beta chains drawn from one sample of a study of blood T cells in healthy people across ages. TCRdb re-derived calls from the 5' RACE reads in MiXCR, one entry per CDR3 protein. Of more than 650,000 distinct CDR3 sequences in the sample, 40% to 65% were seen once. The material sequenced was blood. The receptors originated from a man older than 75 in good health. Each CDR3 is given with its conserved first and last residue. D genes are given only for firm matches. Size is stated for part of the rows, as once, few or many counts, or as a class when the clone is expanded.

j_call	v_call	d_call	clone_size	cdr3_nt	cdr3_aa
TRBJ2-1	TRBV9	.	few	TGTGCCAGCAGCCGGGACTTTAACAATGAGCAGTTCTTC	CASSRDFNNEQFF
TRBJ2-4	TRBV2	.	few	TGTGCCAGCAGTGAGGGGGGAGTCGCCAAAAACATTCAGTACTTC	CASSEGGVAKNIQYF
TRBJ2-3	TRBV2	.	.	TGTGCCAGCAGTCACGGAGGGGCGGAGGCGGGCCCAGATACGCAGTATTTT	CASSHGGAEAGPDTQYF
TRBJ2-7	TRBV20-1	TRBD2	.	TGCAGTGCTAGTTGGCTAGCGGGATTGGGCTACGAGCAGTACTTC	CSASWLAGLGYEQYF
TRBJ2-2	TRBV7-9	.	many	TGTGCCAGCAGCTTTAACACCGGGGAGCTGTTTTTT	CASSFNTGELFF
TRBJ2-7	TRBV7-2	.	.	TGTGCCAGCAGCCTAGACAGGTTGACCTACGAGCAGTACTTC	CASSLDRLTYEQYF
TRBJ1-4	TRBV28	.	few	TGTGCCGTCCCTGGGGCAACTAATGAAAAACTGTTTTTT	CAVPGATNEKLFF
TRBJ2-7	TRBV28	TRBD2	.	TGTGCCAGCAGTCCTAGCGGGAGGGTCTACGAGCAGTACTTC	CASSPSGRVYEQYF
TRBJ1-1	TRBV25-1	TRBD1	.	TGTGCCAGCCAACAGGGGTCCAGCACTGAAGCTTTCTTT	CASQQGSSTEAFF
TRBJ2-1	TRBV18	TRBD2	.	TGTGCCAGCTCACCTCCGGGACTAGCGGGAGTGCATGAGCAGTTCTTC	CASSPPGLAGVHEQFF
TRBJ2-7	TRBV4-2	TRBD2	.	TGTGCCAGCAGCCAAGTCTCTAGCGGGAAGTACGAGCAGTACTTC	CASSQVSSGKYEQYF
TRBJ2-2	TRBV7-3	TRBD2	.	TGTGCCAGCAGCTTAACGTATAAACTAGCGGGAGGGCCCCACACCGGGGAGCTGTTTTTT	CASSLTYKLAGGPHTGELFF
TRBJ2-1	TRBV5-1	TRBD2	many	TGTGCCAGCTCTGTGACTAGCGGGAGCAATGAGCAGTTCTTC	CASSVTSGSNEQFF
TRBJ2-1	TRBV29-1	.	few	TGCAGCGTAGGACCTCGGACCGTAGAGCAGTTCTTC	CSVGPRTVEQFF
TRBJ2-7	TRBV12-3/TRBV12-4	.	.	TGTGCCAGCAGAACCGGCGAGAGCTCCTACGAGCAGTACTTC	CASRTGESSYEQYF
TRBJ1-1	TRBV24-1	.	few	TGTGCCACCAGTGATTCACAGGGCCGAACCGCTGAAGCTTTCTTT	CATSDSQGRTAEAFF
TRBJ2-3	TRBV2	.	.	TGTGCCAGCAGTTCCGTCCAGAAGGGAGATACGCAGTATTTT	CASSSVQKGDTQYF
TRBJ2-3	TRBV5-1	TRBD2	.	TGCGCCAGCACCCTGGGGGGGACCTTCACAGATACGCAGTATTTT	CASTLGGTFTDTQYF
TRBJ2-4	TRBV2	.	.	TGTGCCAGCGGTGTACGGATAGCCGAGAGGGGAGCCAAAAACATTCAGTACTTC	CASGVRIAERGAKNIQYF
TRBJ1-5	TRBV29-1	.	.	TGCAGCGTTGTACAGGGATTAGATAGCAATCAGCCCCAGCATTTT	CSVVQGLDSNQPQHF
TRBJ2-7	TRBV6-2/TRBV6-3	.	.	TGTGCCAGCAGACACAGGCCTTTCGGTACCTACGAGCAGTACTTC	CASRHRPFGTYEQYF
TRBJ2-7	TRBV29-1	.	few	TGCAGTTATACAGGCAGCTCCTACGAGCAGTACTTC	CSYTGSSYEQYF